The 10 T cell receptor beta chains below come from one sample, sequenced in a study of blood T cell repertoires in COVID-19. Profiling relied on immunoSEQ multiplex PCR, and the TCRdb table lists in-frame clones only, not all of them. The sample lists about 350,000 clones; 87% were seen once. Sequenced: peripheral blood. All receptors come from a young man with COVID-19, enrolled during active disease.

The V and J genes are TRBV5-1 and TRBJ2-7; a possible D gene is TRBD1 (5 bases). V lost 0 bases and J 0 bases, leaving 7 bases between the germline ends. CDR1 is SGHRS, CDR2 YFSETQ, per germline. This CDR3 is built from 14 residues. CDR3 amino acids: CASSLEGVSYEQYF. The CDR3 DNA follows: TGCGCCAGCAGCTTGGAAGGGGTCTCCTACGAGCAGTACTTC.

CDR3 residues: CASSLSTGTYMNTEAFF. The CDR3, as DNA: TGTGCCAGCAGTTTATCTACAGGGACCTACATGAACACTGAAGCTTTCTTT. The V and J genes are TRBV28 and TRBJ1-1; TRBD1 might be the D (6 bases). The V end lost 1 base, the J end lost 0 bases, and 15 bases lay between the germline ends. The CDR3 length is 17 residues. CDR1 and CDR2 (germline): MDHEN, SYDVKM.

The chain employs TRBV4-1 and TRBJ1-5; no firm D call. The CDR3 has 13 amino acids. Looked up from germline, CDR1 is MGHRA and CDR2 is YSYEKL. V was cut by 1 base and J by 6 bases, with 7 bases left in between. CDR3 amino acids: CASSQVLSQPQHF. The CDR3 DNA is TGCGCCAGCAGCCAAGTCCTTAGTCAGCCCCAGCATTTT.

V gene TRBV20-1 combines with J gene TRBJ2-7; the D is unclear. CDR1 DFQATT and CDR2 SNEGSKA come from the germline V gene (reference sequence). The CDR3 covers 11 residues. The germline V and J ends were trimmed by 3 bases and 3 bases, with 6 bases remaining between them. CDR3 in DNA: TGCAGTGCTAGTCCGGGCTACGAGCAGTACTTC. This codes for CSASPGYEQYF.

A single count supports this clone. The CDR3 sequence is CASSIYIRGTGELFF. The CDR3 bases are TGTGCCAGTAGTATCTATATCAGGGGCACCGGGGAGCTGTTTTTT. This sequence joins TRBV19 and TRBJ2-2, with a tentative D call TRBD1 (6 bases). The CDR3 consists of 15 residues. Looked up from germline, CDR1 is LNHDA and CDR2 is SQIVND (reference sequence). The V end was cut by 3 bases, the J end by 4 bases, with 12 bases between.

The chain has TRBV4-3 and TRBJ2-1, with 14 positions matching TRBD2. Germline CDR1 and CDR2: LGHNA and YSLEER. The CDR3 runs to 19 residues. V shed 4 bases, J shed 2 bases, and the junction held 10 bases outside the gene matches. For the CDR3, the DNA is TGCGCCAGCAGCCCCGGACAGGGGACTAGCGGGAGCCCCTACAATGAGCAGTTCTTC. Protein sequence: CASSPGQGTSGSPYNEQFF.

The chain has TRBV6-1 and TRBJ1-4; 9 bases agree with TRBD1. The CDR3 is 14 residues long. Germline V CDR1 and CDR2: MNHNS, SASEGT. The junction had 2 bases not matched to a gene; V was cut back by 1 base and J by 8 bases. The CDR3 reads CASSEGTGDEKLFF. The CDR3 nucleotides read TGTGCCAGCAGTGAAGGGACAGGGGACGAAAAACTGTTTTTT.

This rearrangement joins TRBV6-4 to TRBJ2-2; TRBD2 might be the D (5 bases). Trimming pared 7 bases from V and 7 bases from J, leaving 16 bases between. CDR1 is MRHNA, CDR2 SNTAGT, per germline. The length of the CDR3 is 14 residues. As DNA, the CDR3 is TGTGCCAGCAAACGAGAGGGCGCGGGCGGGGAGCTGTTTTTT. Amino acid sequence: CASKREGAGGELFF.

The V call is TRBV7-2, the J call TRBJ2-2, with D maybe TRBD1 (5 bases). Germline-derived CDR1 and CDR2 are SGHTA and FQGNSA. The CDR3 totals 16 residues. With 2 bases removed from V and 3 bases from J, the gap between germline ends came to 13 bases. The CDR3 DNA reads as TGTGCCAGCAGCTTAAGACAGACATTAGACACCGGGGAGCTGTTTTTT. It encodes CASSLRQTLDTGELFF.

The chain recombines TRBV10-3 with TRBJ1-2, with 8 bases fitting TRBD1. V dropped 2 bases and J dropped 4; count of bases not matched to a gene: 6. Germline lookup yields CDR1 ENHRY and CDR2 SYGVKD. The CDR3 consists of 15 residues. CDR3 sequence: CAISEDRGVIYGYTF. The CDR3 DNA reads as TGTGCCATCAGTGAGGACAGGGGTGTAATCTATGGCTACACCTTC.